The 9 T cell receptor beta chains below all came from one sample that was sequenced in a study of blood T cell repertoires in COVID-19. TCRdb's copy holds only in-frame clones and misses some; the assay was immunoSEQ multiplex PCR. The sample records around 260,000 clones, about 87% being singletons. Sequenced sample: peripheral blood. The receptors derive from a man between 60 and 75 years old who had recovered from COVID-19.

The CDR3 coding sequence is TGCAGCGTTGACCCGCGGGGGGGAGTCGAGCAGTTCTTC. Encoded protein: CSVDPRGGVEQFF. The V and J genes are TRBV29-1 and TRBJ2-1, with 9 bases identical to TRBD2. The trim removed 3 bases at V and 10 bases at J, leaving 7 bases unmatched. This CDR3 contains 13 residues. Per germline, CDR1 SQVTM and CDR2 ANQGSEA.

J is TRBJ2-5 and V is TRBV7-2; 10 bases match TRBD2. The germline gives CDR1 SGHTA, CDR2 FQGNSA. The length of the CDR3 is 15 residues. Trimming at V came to 5 bases and at J to 5 bases, leaving 8 bases not matched to a gene. This CDR3 reads CASSLSGGPGETQYF. Written as DNA, the CDR3 is TGTGCCAGCAGCCTTAGCGGGGGGCCGGGGGAGACCCAGTACTTC.

This chain links TRBV7-7 with TRBJ2-2, with 11 bases that match TRBD2. The CDR3 is 17 residues long. CDR1 SSHAT and CDR2 FNYEAQ come from the germline V gene (reference sequence). V shed 4 bases, J shed 8 bases, and the junction held 12 bases outside the gene matches. The CDR3, as DNA: TGTGCCAGCAGCTCGCTAGGACTAGCGGGTGGTGTGGGGGAGCTGTTTTTT. Encoded protein: CASSSLGLAGGVGELFF.

The chain has TRBV5-6 and TRBJ2-3, with 8 bases fitting TRBD2. The CDR3 length is 16 residues. The germline V gene encodes CDR1 SGHDT and CDR2 YYEEEE. Germline trimming cut 4 bases from V and 1 base from J; bases unmatched to any gene: 8. CDR3 coding DNA: TGTGCCAGCAGCCCAACGGGGGGGCGCCGCACAGATACGCAGTATTTT. Translated: CASSPTGGRRTDTQYF.

The chain has TRBV13 and TRBJ1-1; 7 bases are a match to TRBD1. CDR3 length equals 15 residues. Germline-derived CDR1 and CDR2 are PRHDT and FYEKMQ (reference sequence). The trim removed 5 bases at V and 1 base at J, leaving 7 bases unmatched. In DNA, the CDR3 is TGTGCCAGCAGCCCCCGACAGGGATCGAACACTGAAGCTTTCTTT. Its translation: CASSPRQGSNTEAFF. Full variable domain (missing parts from reference TRBV13 and TRBJ1-1): AAGVIQSPRHLIKEKRETATLKCYPIPRHDTVYWYQQGPGQDPQFLISFYEKMQSDKGSIPDRFSAQQFSDYHSELNMSSLELGDSALYFCASSPRQGSNTEAFFGQGTRLTVV.

The chain combines TRBV7-3 with TRBJ1-1; maybe TRBD1 (5 bases). Germline assignment: CDR1 SGHTA and CDR2 FQGTGA. Trimming shortened V by 1 base and J by 3 bases, and 6 bases separated the two germline ends. This CDR3 is built from 13 residues. CDR3 sequence reads: CASSLRGDTEAFF. CDR3 sequence (DNA): TGTGCCAGCAGCTTAAGGGGCGACACTGAAGCTTTCTTT.

The V and J genes are TRBV14 and TRBJ1-2, with a possible D match to TRBD1 (5 bases). Germline V gene data show CDR1 as SGHDN and CDR2 as FVKESK. The CDR3 spans 12 residues. The germline V and J ends were trimmed by 1 base and 7 bases, with 7 bases remaining between them. CDR3: CASSQARVGYTF. The CDR3 nucleotides read TGTGCCAGCAGCCAAGCCAGGGTTGGCTACACCTTC.

CDR3 coding DNA: TGTGCCAGCTCACCTCCCCGACTAGCGGGGGGGCGTAACACCGGGGAGCTGTTTTTT. Amino acids: CASSPPRLAGGRNTGELFF. The chain recombines TRBV18 with TRBJ2-2; 14 bases line up with TRBD2. V trimming: 3 bases; J trimming: 2 bases; junction bases outside the gene matches: 8. Germline V lookup: CDR1 KGHSH, CDR2 LQKENI. This CDR3 has 19 amino acids.

This clone showed up just a few times. This chain uses TRBV7-3 with TRBJ2-7, with 7 bases identical to TRBD2. Germline CDR1 reads SGHTA; CDR2 reads FQGTGA. This CDR3 has 14 amino acids. V dropped 4 bases and J dropped 2; count of bases not matched to a gene: 5. The CDR3 protein is CASSSGSGTYEQYF. CDR3 nucleotides: TGTGCCAGCAGCTCTGGAAGCGGGACCTACGAGCAGTACTTC.